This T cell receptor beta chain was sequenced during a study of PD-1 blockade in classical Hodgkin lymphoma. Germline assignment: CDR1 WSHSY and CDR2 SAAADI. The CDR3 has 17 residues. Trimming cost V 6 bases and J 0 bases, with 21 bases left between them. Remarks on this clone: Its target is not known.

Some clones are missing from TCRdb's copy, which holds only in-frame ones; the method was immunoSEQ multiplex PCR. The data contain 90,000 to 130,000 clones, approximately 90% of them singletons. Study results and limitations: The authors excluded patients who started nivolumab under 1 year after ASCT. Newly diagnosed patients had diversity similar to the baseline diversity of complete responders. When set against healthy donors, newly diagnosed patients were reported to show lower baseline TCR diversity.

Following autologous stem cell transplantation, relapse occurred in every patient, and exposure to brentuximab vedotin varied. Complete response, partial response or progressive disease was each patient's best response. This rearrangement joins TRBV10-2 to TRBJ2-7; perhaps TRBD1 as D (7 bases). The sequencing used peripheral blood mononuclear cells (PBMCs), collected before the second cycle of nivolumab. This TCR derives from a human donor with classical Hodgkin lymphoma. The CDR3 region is CASSGLGGTASSYEQYF. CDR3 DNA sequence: TGCGCCAGCAGCGGACTCGGAGGGACAGCAAGCTCCTACGAGCAGTACTTC.